This T cell receptor (beta chain) was recovered during a study of T-cell memory formation after mild COVID-19. Across the study: TCR clusters were mostly donor specific. Study findings and constraints: A second wave expanding day 15 to 37 was CD4+-biased; contracting clones were balanced.

TCRdb used MiXCR to reprocess the 5' RACE reads, holding one entry per CDR3 protein. The sample shows roughly 620,000 distinct CDR3 sequences, more than 15% of them seen only once. The CDR3 sequence is 16 residues long. Per germline, CDR1 SGHTA and CDR2 FQGNSA. Trimming left V 0 bases short and J 4 bases short, with 15 bases between. A note on this clonotype: What it binds is not known.

The TCR originated in an adult woman who had mild COVID-19 (a few samples of this study predate the infection). Cell type and time point are not known. V usage is TRBV7-2 and J usage is TRBJ1-2, with D uncertain. Sequences were obtained from PBMCs or a T cell subset sorted from them (not recorded which). DNA for the CDR3: TGTGCCAGCAGCTTAGCAGGAGCAAGACTCGGCTATGGCTACACCTTC. Translating it yields CASSLAGARLGYGYTF.